This T cell receptor beta chain was sequenced in a study of blood T cell repertoires in COVID-19 (dated by TCRdb to 2020 to 2021). General notes on the study: Samples covering the acute and convalescent phases of COVID-19 were provided by collaborators in the United States, Italy and Spain. The material from the prospective study consisted of cDNA or gDNA derived from T cells, B-cell-depleted T cells, or PBMCs. The dataset comprised deeply sampled blood TCRbeta repertoires from subjects exposed to, actively infected with, or recovered from COVID-19. The repertoires were released in a freely available public database intended as a resource for research on the immune response to SARS-CoV-2. Samples came from the ongoing ImmuneRACE study (first 160 participants) plus 1,254 subjects from 6 global collaborators. A de-identified subject ID, COVID-19 status, age in years and sex were almost always included in the sample metadata. Where available, HLA class I and class II types were obtained from metadata supplied by the sample provider rather than from assay-based typing.

In the case of this clone: Its antigen specificity is not known. Qualities for individual bases were not recorded, and no much larger clone is one base off.

Counted from cysteine to phenylalanine, this CDR3 has 15 amino acids. Solely the CDR3 DNA is kept, with 45 bases framed from the first base. The germline V gene (reference sequence) supplies CDR1 LGHDT and CDR2 YNNKEL. The junction carries 12 bases between V and J, which are trimmed by 6 bases and 0 bases respectively. The paper as a whole reports these results and caveats: The quantity of clinical and demographic metadata differed by source and by participant and was supplied without curation.

TCRbeta CDR3 regions were amplified from genomic DNA by means of the immunoSEQ Assay, a bias-controlled multiplex PCR. In the authors' own workflow: The number of nucleated cells in each sample was estimated by amplification of reference gene primers within the assay. Sequence reads were collapsed and filtered to measure the absolute abundance of every unique TCRbeta CDR3 rearrangement. Productive Simpson clonality was computed per sample as the square root of Simpson's diversity index over productive rearrangements. TCRdb took over this immuneACCESS table, retaining in-frame rearrangements with V and J assigned. Such tables are incomplete; in checked studies, under half of the missing clones stem from an unresolved V gene, and the remainder is unexplained. D and trimming were read from the DNA, whereas the V and J calls and clone size are those reported in that table. The sample has about 240,000 clones on record, around 90% of them singletons. The ten largest clones represent 2.5% to 3% of the sample.

Participants in the prospective study were aged about 18 to 95 years, lived in about two dozen United States geographic areas, and enrolled through a virtual design. In the prospective study, cohorts were assigned on the basis of participant-reported clinical history obtained from a screening survey and a study questionnaire. Each participant in the prospective study had whole blood, serum and a nasopharyngeal or oropharyngeal swab collected by mobile phlebotomists. Over an approximately 2-month period, participants in the prospective study had the option of providing additional blood draws and questionnaires. Before DNA extraction, blood samples from the prospective study were shipped at room temperature or frozen.

Sample: PBMCs or T cells enriched from blood (not recorded which). The chain employs TRBV3-1 (or the pseudogene TRBV3-2) and TRBJ2-1; TRBD1 might be the D gene, on 5 matching bases. The receptor comes from a woman aged 30 to 39 with acute COVID-19. The CDR3 sequence is CASSRDSSSYNEQFF. The DNA sequence is given as TGTGCCAGCAGTCGAGACAGCAGCTCCTACAATGAGCAGTTCTTC.